The 15 T cell receptor beta chains below all came from one sample that was sequenced in a study of blood T cell repertoires in COVID-19. Produced via immunoSEQ multiplex PCR; TCRdb's table is partial and in-frame only. This sample carries about 180,000 clones, roughly 88% of them seen once, and the ten largest clones take about 7%. The sequencing sample was made of peripheral blood. Receptors originate from a woman aged 40 to 49 with COVID-19, enrolled during active disease.

The genes are TRBV7-9 and TRBJ1-5, with no clear D. The V gene's germline CDR1 is SEHNR and CDR2 FQNEAQ (reference sequence). The V and J ends lost 2 bases and 4 bases respectively, with 6 bases between them. The length of the CDR3 is 13 residues. The CDR3 is CASSLTGNQPQHF. The CDR3 coding sequence is TGTGCCAGCAGCTTAACGGGAAATCAGCCCCAGCATTTT.

CDR3 region: CASGQGLGYTF. CDR3 coding DNA: TGTGCCAGCGGACAGGGCTTAGGCTACACCTTC. The chain combines TRBV25-1 with TRBJ1-2, with TRBD1 matching 8 bases. CDR3 length: 11 residues. V shed 8 bases, J shed 8 bases, and the junction held 4 bases outside the gene matches. Germline CDR1 MGHDK, CDR2 SYGVNS.

This chain connects TRBV7-3 to TRBJ2-7; 7 positions match TRBD1. Trimming cost V 5 bases and J 5 bases; bases outside gene matches: 6. Germline lookup yields CDR1 SGHTA and CDR2 FQGTGA. The CDR3 spans 13 residues. For the CDR3, the DNA is TGTGCCAGCAGCAAACAGGGGTCCCACGAGCAGTACTTC. Its translation: CASSKQGSHEQYF.

The chain uses TRBV3-1 (or the pseudogene TRBV3-2) and TRBJ1-2; D is ambiguous. Trimming took off 1 base at V and 4 bases at J, with 19 bases between the two ends. The CDR3 totals 17 residues. Germline CDR1 is LGHDT and CDR2 is YNNKEL (reference sequence). CDR3 DNA sequence: TGTGCCAGCAGCCAAGGAGAAGTACTCTTCGAGGGCTATGGCTACACCTTC. Residues: CASSQGEVLFEGYGYTF.

The rearrangement links TRBV3-1 (or the pseudogene TRBV3-2) to TRBJ1-2, with D possibly being TRBD1 (6 bases). V was shortened by 0 bases and J by 7 bases, with 9 bases between the two germline ends. The CDR3 spans 13 residues. CDR1 and CDR2 (germline): LGHDT, YNNKEL (reference sequence). CDR3 residues: CASSQDRGFGYTF. The CDR3 coding sequence is TGTGCCAGCAGCCAAGATAGGGGGTTTGGCTACACCTTC.

This clone showed up just once. The chain has TRBV5-1 and TRBJ1-5; TRBD1 matches 7 bases. The CDR3 extends over 15 amino acids. With 0 bases clipped from V and 5 bases from J, the junction kept 5 bases outside the gene matches. Germline-derived CDR1 and CDR2 are SGHRS and YFSETQ. CDR3 bases: TGCGCCAGCAGCTTGGGGGACAGTGGGTATCAGCCCCAGCATTTT. It yields the protein CASSLGDSGYQPQHF.

The chain uses TRBV19 and TRBJ1-2; D unresolved. With 5 bases removed from V and 9 bases from J, the gap between germline ends came to 13 bases. Germline V gene sequence: CDR1 LNHDA, CDR2 SQIVND (reference sequence). This CDR3 contains 12 residues. For the CDR3, the DNA is TGTGCCAGTAGTGTAGGGAGGGATCGCTACACCTTC. Amino acid sequence: CASSVGRDRYTF. The whole variable domain, filled in from reference TRBV19 and TRBJ1-2, reads DGGITQSPKYLFRKEGQNVTLSCEQNLNHDAMYWYRQDPGQGLRLIYYSQIVNDFQKGDIAEGYSVSREKKESFPLTVTSAQKNPTAFYLCASSVGRDRYTFGSGTRLTVV.

This clone was seen just once. V usage is TRBV11-2 and J usage is TRBJ2-5; 11 bases line up with TRBD1. The V gene's germline CDR1 is SGHAT and CDR2 FQNNGV. This CDR3 has 14 amino acids. With V trimmed by 5 bases and J by 2 bases, 1 base remained unmatched. CDR3 sequence reads: CASSGTGGQETQYF. CDR3 DNA: TGTGCCAGCAGCGGGACAGGGGGGCAAGAGACCCAGTACTTC.

V gene TRBV20-1 combines with J gene TRBJ1-1, with TRBD1 matching over 7 bases. This CDR3 spans 11 amino acids. The ends lost 3 bases at V and 9 bases at J; junction bases unmatched: 4. Germline loops: CDR1 DFQATT, CDR2 SNEGSKA (reference sequence). CDR3 DNA sequence: TGCAGTGCTAGTGAACAGGGGAAAGCTTTCTTT. Protein: CSASEQGKAFF.

The chain carries TRBV27 and TRBJ2-1, with TRBD2 matching over 16 bases. Losses at the gene ends were 7 bases for V and 8 bases for J; bases not matched to a gene: 5. The CDR3 totals 15 residues. Germline V gene sequence: CDR1 MNHEY, CDR2 SMNVEV (reference sequence). The CDR3 sequence is CASTGLAGGSYEQFF. DNA for the CDR3: TGTGCCAGCACGGGACTAGCGGGAGGGAGCTATGAGCAGTTCTTC.

By sample fraction, this clone is medium-sized (0.01 to 0.1%). This chain uses TRBV27 with TRBJ2-5; TRBD1 might be the D (5 bases). The length of the CDR3 is 14 residues. Germline-derived CDR1 and CDR2 are MNHEY and SMNVEV (reference sequence). V was shortened by 5 bases and J by 5 bases, with 15 bases between the two germline ends. The CDR3 here is CASSHPGRGETQYF. The CDR3 DNA reads TGTGCCAGCAGTCACCCAGGTAGGGGTGAGACCCAGTACTTC.

The chain carries TRBV5-4 and TRBJ1-2, with D unresolved. The germline V gene encodes CDR1 SGHNT and CDR2 YYREEE (reference sequence). Trimming stripped 0 bases from V and 8 bases from J, with 14 bases between. CDR3 length equals 14 residues. Here the CDR3 DNA reads TGTGCCAGCAGCTTGGAAGGCCCCGGGGTAGGCTACACCTTC. Protein product: CASSLEGPGVGYTF.

The rearrangement uses TRBV28 and TRBJ2-2; D remains ambiguous. CDR3 size: 15 residues. V was trimmed by 2 bases and J by 4 bases, leaving 11 bases between them. Germline CDR1 reads MDHEN; CDR2 reads SYDVKM. The CDR3 DNA is TGTGCCAGCAGTTTAAGGCCAGGCCCCACCGGGGAGCTGTTTTTT. Protein: CASSLRPGPTGELFF.

The V call is TRBV10-3, the J call TRBJ2-7, with TRBD1 matching 9 bases. Trimming removed 4 bases from V and 6 bases from J; junction bases left unmatched: 7. The germline gives CDR1 ENHRY, CDR2 SYGVKD. CDR3 size: 14 residues. For the CDR3, the DNA is TGTGCCATCAGTGGAATGGACAGGGGTGGCGAGCAGTACTTC. Its protein is CAISGMDRGGEQYF.

The chain is built from TRBV11-3 and TRBJ2-7, with D unclear. Trimming pared 1 base from V and 1 base from J, leaving 2 bases between. Per germline, CDR1 SGHNT and CDR2 YENEEA. The CDR3 is 12 residues long. CDR3 amino acids: CASSLVSYEQYF. CDR3 bases: TGTGCCAGCAGCTTAGTATCCTACGAGCAGTACTTC.